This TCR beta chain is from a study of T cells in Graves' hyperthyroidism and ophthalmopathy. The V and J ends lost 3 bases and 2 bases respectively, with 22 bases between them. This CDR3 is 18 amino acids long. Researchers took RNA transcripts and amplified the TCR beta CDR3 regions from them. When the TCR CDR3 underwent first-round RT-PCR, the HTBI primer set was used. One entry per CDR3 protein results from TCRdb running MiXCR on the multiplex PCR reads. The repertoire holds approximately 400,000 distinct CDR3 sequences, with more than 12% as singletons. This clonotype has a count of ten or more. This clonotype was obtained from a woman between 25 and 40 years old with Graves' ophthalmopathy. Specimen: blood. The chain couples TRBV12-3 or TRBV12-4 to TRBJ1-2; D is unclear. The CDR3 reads CASSFRPEGSTINYGYTF. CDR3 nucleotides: TGTGCCAGCAGTTTTCGTCCGGAGGGATCAACGATAAACTATGGCTACACCTTC.